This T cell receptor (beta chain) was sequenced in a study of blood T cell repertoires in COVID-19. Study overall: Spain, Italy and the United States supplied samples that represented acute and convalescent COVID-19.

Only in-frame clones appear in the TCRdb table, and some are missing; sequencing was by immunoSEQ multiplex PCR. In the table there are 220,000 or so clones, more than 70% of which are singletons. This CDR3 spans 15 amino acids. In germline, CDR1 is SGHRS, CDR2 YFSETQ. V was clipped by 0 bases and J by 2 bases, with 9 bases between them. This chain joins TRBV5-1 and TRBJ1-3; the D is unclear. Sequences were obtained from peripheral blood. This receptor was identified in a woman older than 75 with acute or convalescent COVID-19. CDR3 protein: CASSLARQAGNTIYF. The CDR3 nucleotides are TGCGCCAGCAGCTTGGCCAGGCAGGCTGGAAACACCATATATTTT. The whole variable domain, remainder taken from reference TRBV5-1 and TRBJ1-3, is KAGVTQTPRYLIKTRGQQVTLSCSPISGHRSVSWYQQTPGQGLQFLFEYFSETQRNKGNFPGRFSGRQFSNSRSEMNVSTLELGDSALYLCASSLARQAGNTIYFGEGSWLTVV.